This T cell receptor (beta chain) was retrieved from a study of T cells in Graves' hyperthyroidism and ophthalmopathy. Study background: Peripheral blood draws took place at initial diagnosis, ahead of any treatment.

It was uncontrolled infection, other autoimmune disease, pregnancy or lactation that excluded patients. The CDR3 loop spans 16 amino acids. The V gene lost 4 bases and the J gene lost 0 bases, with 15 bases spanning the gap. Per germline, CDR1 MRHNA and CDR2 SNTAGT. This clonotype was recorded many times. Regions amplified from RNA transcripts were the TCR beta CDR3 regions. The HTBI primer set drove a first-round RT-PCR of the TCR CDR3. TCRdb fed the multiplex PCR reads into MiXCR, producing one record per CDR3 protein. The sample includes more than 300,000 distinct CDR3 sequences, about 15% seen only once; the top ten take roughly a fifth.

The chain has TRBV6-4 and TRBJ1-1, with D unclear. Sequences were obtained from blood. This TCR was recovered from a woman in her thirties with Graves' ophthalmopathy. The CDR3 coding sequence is TGTGCCAGCAGTGCCACGGGTGGCACCTTGAACACTGAAGCTTTCTTT. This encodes CASSATGGTLNTEAFF.